Below, one T cell receptor (beta chain) is given with its context. V was shortened by 7 bases and J by 6 bases, with 13 bases between the two germline ends. CDR1 and CDR2 from the germline V gene are SGHAT and FQNNGV. There are 13 residues in the CDR3. This study enrolled people aged 18 to 89 from approximately 25 US geographic areas. Cohorts were determined from participant-reported clinical history. The data belong to a study of blood T cell repertoires in COVID-19. Study details: Samples came from the United States, Italy and Spain, spanning acute and convalescent COVID-19. From T cells, B-cell-depleted T cells, or PBMCs came the material, which was cDNA or gDNA.

Clones were read by immunoSEQ multiplex PCR, and TCRdb kept only the in-frame ones, dropping some. The sample has fewer than 200,000 clones; 82% are singletons. The origin of this receptor is a woman aged 55-69 years with acute COVID-19. The rearrangement joins TRBV11-2 to TRBJ2-4, with D possibly matching TRBD2 (6 bases). The specimen sequenced was PBMCs or T cells enriched from blood (not recorded which). The DNA of the CDR3 is TGTGCCAGCACCCCCGCGGGGCTAAACATTCAGTACTTC. Translation: CASTPAGLNIQYF.